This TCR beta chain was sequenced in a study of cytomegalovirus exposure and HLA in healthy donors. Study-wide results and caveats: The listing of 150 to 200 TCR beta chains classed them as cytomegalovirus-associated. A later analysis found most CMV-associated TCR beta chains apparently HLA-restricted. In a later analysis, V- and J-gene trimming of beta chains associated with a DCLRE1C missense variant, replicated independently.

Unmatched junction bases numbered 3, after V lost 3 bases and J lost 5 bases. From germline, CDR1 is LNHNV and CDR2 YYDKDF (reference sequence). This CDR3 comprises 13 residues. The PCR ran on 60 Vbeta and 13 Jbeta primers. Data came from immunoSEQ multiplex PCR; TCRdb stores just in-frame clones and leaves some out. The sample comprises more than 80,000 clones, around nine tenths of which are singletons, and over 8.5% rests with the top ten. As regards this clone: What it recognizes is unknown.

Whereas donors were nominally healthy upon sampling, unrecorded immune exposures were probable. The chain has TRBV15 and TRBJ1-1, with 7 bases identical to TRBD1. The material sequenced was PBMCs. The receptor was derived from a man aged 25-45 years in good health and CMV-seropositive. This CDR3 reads CATSRTGRTEAFF. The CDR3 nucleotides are TGTGCCACCAGCAGGACAGGGAGGACTGAAGCTTTCTTT.